The rows below give T cell receptor beta chains drawn from one sample of a study of T cell changes during pregnancy in multiple sclerosis. The assay was immunoSEQ multiplex PCR, and TCRdb's table has in-frame clones only and misses some. Of tens of thousands of clones in the sample, more than 90% were seen once. The sample here was peripheral blood, taken in the third trimester of pregnancy. Source of these receptors: a female donor in good health, enrolled as a control in a pregnancy study. The CDR3 runs from the conserved cysteine through the conserved F or W. A D gene is named only where the DNA matches it firmly. Only part of the rows carry a size: once, few, many, or a class if the clone is expanded.

J	size	V	D	DNA	CDR3
TRBJ2-2	NA	TRBV4-3	NA	TGCGCCAGCAGCCAAGATCGGAGGTCTTTCACCGGGGAGCTGTTTTTT	CASSQDRRSFTGELFF
TRBJ2-7	few	TRBV5-8	NA	TGTGCCAGCCGCGCCTACGAGCAGTACTTC	CASRAYEQYF
TRBJ2-5	NA	TRBV7-9	NA	TGTGCCAGCAGCCCCCGAGGGTGGGAGACCCAGTACTTC	CASSPRGWETQYF
TRBJ2-7	NA	TRBV13	NA	TGTGCCAGCAGCTTAGAGTCGATCAGGTACGAGCAGTACTTC	CASSLESIRYEQYF
TRBJ1-1	NA	TRBV5-1	NA	TGCGCCAGCAGCTTGGAGGAGTTACTAAACACTGAAGCTTTCTTT	CASSLEELLNTEAFF
TRBJ2-3	once	TRBV7-9	NA	TGTGCCAGCAGCCCTGGACTGGAAGATACGCAGTATTTT	CASSPGLEDTQYF
TRBJ1-5	NA	TRBV19	NA	TGTGCCAGTAGTATAGGGACAAGTCAGCCCCAGCATTTT	CASSIGTSQPQHF
TRBJ2-6	NA	TRBV6-1	TRBD2	TGTGCCAGCAGTGAAGCGAGCGGGGCTGGGGCCAACGTCCTGACTTTC	CASSEASGAGANVLTF
TRBJ2-1	NA	TRBV28	TRBD2	TGTGCCAGCAGTCCGGGACTAGCGGGGGACAATGAGCAGTTCTTC	CASSPGLAGDNEQFF
TRBJ2-7	NA	TRBV20-1	NA	TGCAGTGTCCAGGAGGGGATCGAGCAGTACTTC	CSVQEGIEQYF
TRBJ2-5	NA	TRBV5-5	NA	TGTGCCAGCAGCTTGGGCAGCCAAGAGACCCAGTACTTC	CASSLGSQETQYF
TRBJ2-1	NA	TRBV6-5	NA	TGTGCCACCATGGGGAGGGGGTCCTACAATGAGCAGTTCTTC	CATMGRGSYNEQFF
TRBJ2-1	NA	TRBV15	TRBD2	TGTGCCACCAGCAGACTGATGTTGGGTCCGCTCCTAGCGGGGAGAAGCAATGAGCAGTTCTTC	CATSRLMLGPLLAGRSNEQFF
TRBJ2-1	NA	TRBV7-7	NA	TGTGCTAGCAGCGTGATCACGGGTGGTGAGCAGTTCTTC	CASSVITGGEQFF
TRBJ2-1	NA	TRBV5-1	TRBD2	TGCGCCAGCAGCCGGGAGCCGGGACTAGCGGGAGTATCCTACAATGAGCAGTTCTTC	CASSREPGLAGVSYNEQFF
TRBJ1-4	NA	TRBV7-8	NA	TGTGCCAGCAGGGTGGGAGTCGGAACTAATGAAAAACTGTTTTTT	CASRVGVGTNEKLFF
TRBJ2-1	NA	TRBV5-1	TRBD2	TGCGCCAGCAGCTGGAATACCGGGACTAGCGGGGGGGACTCCTACAATGAGCAGTTCTTC	CASSWNTGTSGGDSYNEQFF
TRBJ1-6	NA	TRBV6-6	NA	TGTGCCAGCACCCCCGGCCACAGGGATAATTCACCCCTCCACTTT	CASTPGHRDNSPLHF